The source of this T cell receptor (beta chain) is a study of T cells after yellow fever vaccination. Study conclusions and caveats: The study re-detected most primary-vaccination clones after the booster (around 96% CD4, 88% CD8). Clonotypes shared by both compartments, CD4 and CD8, made up a small share. The study noted that FACS-sorted repertoires could contain abundant clonotypes contaminating from the bulk population.

Synthesis of TCR cDNA relied on 5'RACE template switching, which attached a universal primer site and UMIs. TCRdb reprocessed the 5' RACE reads with MiXCR, giving one entry per CDR3 protein. Altogether 400,000 to 650,000 distinct CDR3 sequences are present, 20% to 25% being singletons, with the ten largest covering roughly 16%. This clonotype was seen more than once but under ten times. Its antigen is undetermined. The sequence derives from a man between 18 and 35 years old who received the YFV17D yellow fever vaccine. Specimen: PBMCs, collected approximately 22 days after the first yellow fever vaccination.

The CDR3 loop is CSGRRGPDTQYF. The CDR3 DNA is TGCAGCGGCCGGCGGGGACCGGATACGCAGTATTTT. The gene calls are TRBV29-1 and TRBJ2-3; D possibly corresponds to TRBD2 (6 bases). This CDR3 contains 12 residues. Germline CDR1 SQVTM, CDR2 ANQGSEA. The ends were cut back, 7 bases at V and 6 bases at J, with 14 bases in the middle.